This TCR beta chain was recorded in a study of beta chain features in type 1 diabetes. cDNA synthesis used the whole RNA isolate, giving expressed TCRB sequences. The assay was immunoSEQ multiplex PCR, and TCRdb's table has in-frame clones only and misses some. Among 130,000 to 150,000 clones listed, around a tenth were seen once. The CDR3 sequence is 15 residues long. Trimming cost V 5 bases and J 6 bases, with 19 bases left between them. CDR1 is SEHNR and CDR2 is FQNEAQ in the germline V gene (reference sequence). The sequenced material came from central memory CD4+ T cells from blood. The V and J genes are TRBV7-9 and TRBJ1-2, with D unresolved. The sequence derives from a man aged 18 to 29 in good health. CDR3 nucleotide sequence: TGTGCCAGCAGCCCCCGGTGGAGTTCGGGGAATGGCTACACCTTC. Its protein is CASSPRWSSGNGYTF.